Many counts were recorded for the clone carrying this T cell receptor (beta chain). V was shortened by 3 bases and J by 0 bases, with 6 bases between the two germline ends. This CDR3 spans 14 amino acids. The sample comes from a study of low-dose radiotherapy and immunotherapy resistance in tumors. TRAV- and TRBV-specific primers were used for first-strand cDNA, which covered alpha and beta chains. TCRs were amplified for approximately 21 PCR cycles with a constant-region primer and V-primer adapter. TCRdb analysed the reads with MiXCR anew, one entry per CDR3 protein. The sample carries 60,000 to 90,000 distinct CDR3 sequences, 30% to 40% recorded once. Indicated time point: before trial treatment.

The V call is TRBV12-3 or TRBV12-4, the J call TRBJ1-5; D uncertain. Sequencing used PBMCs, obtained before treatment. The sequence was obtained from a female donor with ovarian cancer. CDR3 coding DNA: TGTGCCAGCAGTTTTGCGGTTAGCAATCAGCCCCAGCATTTT. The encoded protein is CASSFAVSNQPQHF.